This T cell receptor (beta chain) was sequenced during a study of blood T cell repertoires in COVID-19. For the study at large: T cells, B-cell-depleted T cells, or PBMCs provided the cDNA or gDNA that served as material.

CDR3 length: 13 residues. V was clipped by 5 bases and J by 4 bases; unmatched bases: 4. Germline V gene data show CDR1 as MNHEY and CDR2 as SVGAGI. Sequencing used immunoSEQ multiplex PCR; TCRdb keeps in-frame clones, though not all of them. Among 150,000 to 200,000 clones listed, approximately 80% were seen once. Two consecutive negative NP/OP PCR tests, clearance, or resolved symptoms defined Cohort 3 recovery. The V gene is TRBV6-5, the J gene TRBJ1-2, with 7 bases aligning to TRBD1. Sequencing was performed on PBMCs or T cells enriched from blood (not recorded which). The sequence was obtained from a woman aged 55-75 years who had recovered from COVID-19. The CDR3 sequence is CASSPTGIYGYTF. The CDR3, as DNA: TGTGCCAGCAGTCCGACAGGGATCTATGGCTACACCTTC.